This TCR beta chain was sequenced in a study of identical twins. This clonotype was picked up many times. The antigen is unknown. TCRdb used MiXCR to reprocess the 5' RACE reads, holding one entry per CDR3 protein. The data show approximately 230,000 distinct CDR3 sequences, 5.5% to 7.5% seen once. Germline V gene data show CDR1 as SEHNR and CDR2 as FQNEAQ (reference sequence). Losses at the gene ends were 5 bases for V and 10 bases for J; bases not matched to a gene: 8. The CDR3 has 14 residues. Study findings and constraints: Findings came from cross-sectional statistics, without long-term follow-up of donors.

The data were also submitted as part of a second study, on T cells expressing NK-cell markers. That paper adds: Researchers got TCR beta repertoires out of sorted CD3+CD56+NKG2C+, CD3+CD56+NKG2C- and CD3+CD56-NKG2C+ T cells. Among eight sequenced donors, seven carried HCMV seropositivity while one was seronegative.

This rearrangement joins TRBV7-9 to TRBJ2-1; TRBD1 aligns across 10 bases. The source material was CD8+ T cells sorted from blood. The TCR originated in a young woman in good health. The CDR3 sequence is CASSQDRGSWEQFF. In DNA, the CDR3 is TGTGCCAGCAGCCAGGACAGGGGGTCATGGGAGCAGTTCTTC.